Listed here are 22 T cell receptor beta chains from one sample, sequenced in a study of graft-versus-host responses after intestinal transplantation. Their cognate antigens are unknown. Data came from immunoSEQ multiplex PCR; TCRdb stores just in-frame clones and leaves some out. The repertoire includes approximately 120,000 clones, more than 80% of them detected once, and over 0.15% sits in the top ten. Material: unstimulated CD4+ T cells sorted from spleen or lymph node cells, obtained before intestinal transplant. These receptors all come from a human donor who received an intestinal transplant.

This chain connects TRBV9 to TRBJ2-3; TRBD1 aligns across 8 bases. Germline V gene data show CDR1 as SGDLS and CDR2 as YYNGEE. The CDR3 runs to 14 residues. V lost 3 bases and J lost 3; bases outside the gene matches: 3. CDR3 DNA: TGTGCCAGCAGCGCATACAGGGGGACAGATACGCAGTATTTT. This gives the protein CASSAYRGTDTQYF.

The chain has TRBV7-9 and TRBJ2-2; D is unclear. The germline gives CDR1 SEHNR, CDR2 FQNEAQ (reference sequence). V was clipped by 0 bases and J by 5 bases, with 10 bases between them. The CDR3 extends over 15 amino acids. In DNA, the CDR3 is TGTGCCAGCAGCTTAGCGCCAGGAGCAACCGGGGAGCTGTTTTTT. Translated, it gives CASSLAPGATGELFF.

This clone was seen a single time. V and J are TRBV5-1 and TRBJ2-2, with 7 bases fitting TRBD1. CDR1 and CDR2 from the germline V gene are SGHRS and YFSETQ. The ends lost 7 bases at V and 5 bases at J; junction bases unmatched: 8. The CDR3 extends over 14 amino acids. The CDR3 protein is CASQQGTLTGELFF. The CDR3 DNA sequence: TGCGCCAGCCAACAGGGGACGTTGACCGGGGAGCTGTTTTTT. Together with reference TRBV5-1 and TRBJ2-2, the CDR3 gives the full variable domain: KAGVTQTPRYLIKTRGQQVTLSCSPISGHRSVSWYQQTPGQGLQFLFEYFSETQRNKGNFPGRFSGRQFSNSRSEMNVSTLELGDSALYLCASQQGTLTGELFFGEGSRLTVL.

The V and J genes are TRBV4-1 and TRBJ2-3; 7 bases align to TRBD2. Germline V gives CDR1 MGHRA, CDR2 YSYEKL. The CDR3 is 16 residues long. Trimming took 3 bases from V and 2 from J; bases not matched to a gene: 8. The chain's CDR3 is CASSHLAEANTDTQYF. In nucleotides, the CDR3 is TGCGCCAGCAGCCACCTAGCGGAGGCAAACACAGATACGCAGTATTTT.

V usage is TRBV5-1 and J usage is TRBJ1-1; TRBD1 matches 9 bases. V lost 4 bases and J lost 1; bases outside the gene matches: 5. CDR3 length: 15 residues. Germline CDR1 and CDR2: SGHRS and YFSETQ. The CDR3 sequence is CASSRTGVENTEAFF. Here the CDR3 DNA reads TGCGCCAGCAGCCGGACAGGGGTGGAGAACACTGAAGCTTTCTTT.

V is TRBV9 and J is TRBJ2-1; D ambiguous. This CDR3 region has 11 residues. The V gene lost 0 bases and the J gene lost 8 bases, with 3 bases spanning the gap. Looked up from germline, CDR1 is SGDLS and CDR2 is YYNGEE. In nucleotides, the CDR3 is TGTGCCAGCAGCGTAGAACATGAGCAGTTCTTC. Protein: CASSVEHEQFF.

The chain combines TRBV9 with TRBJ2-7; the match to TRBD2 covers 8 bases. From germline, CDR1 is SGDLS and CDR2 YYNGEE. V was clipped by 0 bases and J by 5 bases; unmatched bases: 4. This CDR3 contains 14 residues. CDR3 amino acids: CASSVGSGGNEQYF. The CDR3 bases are TGTGCCAGCAGCGTAGGATCGGGGGGGAACGAGCAGTACTTC. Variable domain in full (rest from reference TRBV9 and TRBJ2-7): DSGVTQTPKHLITATGQRVTLRCSPRSGDLSVYWYQQSLDQGLQFLIQYYNGEERAKGNILERFSAQQFPDLHSELNLSSLELGDSALYFCASSVGSGGNEQYFGPGTRLTVT.

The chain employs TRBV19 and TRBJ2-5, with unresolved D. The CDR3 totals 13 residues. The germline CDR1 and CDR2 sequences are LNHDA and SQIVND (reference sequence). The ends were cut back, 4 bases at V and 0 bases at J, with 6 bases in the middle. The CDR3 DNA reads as TGTGCCAGTAGTACCCGAAACCAAGAGACCCAGTACTTC. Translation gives CASSTRNQETQYF.

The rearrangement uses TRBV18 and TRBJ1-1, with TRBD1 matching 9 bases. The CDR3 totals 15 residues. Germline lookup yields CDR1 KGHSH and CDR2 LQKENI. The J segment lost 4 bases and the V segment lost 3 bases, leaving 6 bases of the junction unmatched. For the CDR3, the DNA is TGTGCCAGCTCACCTACAGGGGGCTGGGGCACTGAAGCTTTCTTT. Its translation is CASSPTGGWGTEAFF.

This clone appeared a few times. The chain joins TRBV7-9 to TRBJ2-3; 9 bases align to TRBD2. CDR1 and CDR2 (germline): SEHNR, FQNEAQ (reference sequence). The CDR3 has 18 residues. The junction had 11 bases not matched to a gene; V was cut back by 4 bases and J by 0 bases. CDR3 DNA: TGTGCCAGCAGCTCCCCGGCGGGGGGGCTTTTTAGCACAGATACGCAGTATTTT. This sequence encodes CASSSPAGGLFSTDTQYF. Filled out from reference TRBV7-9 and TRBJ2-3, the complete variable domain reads DTGVSQNPRHKITKRGQNVTFRCDPISEHNRLYWYRQTLGQGPEFLTYFQNEAQLEKSRLLSDRFSAERPKGSFSTLEIQRTEQGDSAMYLCASSSPAGGLFSTDTQYFGPGTRLTVL.

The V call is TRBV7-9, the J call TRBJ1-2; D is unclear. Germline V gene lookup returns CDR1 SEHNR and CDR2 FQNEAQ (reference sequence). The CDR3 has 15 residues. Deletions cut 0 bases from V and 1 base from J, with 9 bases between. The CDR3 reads CASSLASRLNYGYTF. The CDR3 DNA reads TGTGCCAGCAGCTTAGCGTCCCGCCTTAACTATGGCTACACCTTC.

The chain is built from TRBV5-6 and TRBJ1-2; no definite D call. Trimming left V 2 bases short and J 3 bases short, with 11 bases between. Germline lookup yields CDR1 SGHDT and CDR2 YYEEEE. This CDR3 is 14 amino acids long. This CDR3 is CASSFDEGDYGYTF. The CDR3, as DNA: TGTGCCAGCAGCTTCGATGAAGGAGACTATGGCTACACCTTC.

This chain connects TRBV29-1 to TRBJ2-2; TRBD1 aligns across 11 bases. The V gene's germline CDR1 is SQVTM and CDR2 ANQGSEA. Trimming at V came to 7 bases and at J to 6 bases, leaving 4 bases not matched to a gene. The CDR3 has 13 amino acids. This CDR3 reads CSAGQGASGELFF. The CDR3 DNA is TGCAGCGCCGGACAGGGGGCGTCCGGGGAGCTGTTTTTT.

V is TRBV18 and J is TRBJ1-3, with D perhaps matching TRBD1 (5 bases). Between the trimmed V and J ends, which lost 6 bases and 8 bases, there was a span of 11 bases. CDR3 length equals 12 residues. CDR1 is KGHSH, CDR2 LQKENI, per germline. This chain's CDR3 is CASSPSGDTIYF. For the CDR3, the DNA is TGTGCCAGCTCGCCCTCGGGGGACACCATATATTTT.

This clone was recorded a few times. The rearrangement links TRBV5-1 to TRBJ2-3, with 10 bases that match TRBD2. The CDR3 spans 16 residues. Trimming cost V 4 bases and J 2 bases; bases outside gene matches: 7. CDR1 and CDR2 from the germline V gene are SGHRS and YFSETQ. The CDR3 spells CASSHNSGGSTDTQYF. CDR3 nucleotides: TGCGCCAGCAGCCACAATAGCGGGGGGTCCACAGATACGCAGTATTTT.

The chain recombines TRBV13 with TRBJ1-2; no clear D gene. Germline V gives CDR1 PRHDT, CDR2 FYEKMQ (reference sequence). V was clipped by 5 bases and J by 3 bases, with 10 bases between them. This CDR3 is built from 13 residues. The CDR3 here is CASSPRSYYGYTF. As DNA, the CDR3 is TGTGCCAGCAGCCCCCGGTCCTACTATGGCTACACCTTC. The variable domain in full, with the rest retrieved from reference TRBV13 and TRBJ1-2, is AAGVIQSPRHLIKEKRETATLKCYPIPRHDTVYWYQQGPGQDPQFLISFYEKMQSDKGSIPDRFSAQQFSDYHSELNMSSLELGDSALYFCASSPRSYYGYTFGSGTRLTVV.

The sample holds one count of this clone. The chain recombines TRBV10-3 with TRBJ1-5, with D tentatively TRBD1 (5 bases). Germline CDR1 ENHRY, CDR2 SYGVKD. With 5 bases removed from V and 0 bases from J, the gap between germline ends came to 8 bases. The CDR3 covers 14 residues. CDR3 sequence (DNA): TGTGCCATCAGTCCACAGGTTAGCAATCAGCCCCAGCATTTT. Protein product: CAISPQVSNQPQHF.

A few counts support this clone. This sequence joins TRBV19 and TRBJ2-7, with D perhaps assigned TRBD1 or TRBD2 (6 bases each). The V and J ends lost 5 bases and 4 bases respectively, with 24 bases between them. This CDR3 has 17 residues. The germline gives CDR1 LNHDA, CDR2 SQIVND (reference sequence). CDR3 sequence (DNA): TGTGCCAGTAGTCCCCCCCTCCCCGGGGGCAGTAAGTACGAGCAGTACTTC. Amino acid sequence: CASSPPLPGGSKYEQYF.

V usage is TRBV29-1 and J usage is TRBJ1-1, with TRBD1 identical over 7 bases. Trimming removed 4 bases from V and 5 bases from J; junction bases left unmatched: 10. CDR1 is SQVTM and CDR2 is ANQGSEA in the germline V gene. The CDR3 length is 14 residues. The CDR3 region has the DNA TGCAGCGTTGTAAAAAGACAGGGAAAAACTGAAGCTTTCTTT. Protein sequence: CSVVKRQGKTEAFF.

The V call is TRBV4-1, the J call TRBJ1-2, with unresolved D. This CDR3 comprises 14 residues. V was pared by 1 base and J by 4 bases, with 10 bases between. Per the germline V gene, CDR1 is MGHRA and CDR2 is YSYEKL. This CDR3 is CASSQGAFLYGYTF. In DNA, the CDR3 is TGCGCCAGCAGCCAAGGGGCCTTCCTCTATGGCTACACCTTC.

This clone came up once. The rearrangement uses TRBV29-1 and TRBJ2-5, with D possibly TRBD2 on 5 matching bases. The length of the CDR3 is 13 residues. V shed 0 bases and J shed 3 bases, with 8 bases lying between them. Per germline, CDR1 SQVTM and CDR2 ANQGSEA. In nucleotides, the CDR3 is TGCAGCGTTGAAGATCACGGGAAAGAGACCCAGTACTTC. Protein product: CSVEDHGKETQYF.

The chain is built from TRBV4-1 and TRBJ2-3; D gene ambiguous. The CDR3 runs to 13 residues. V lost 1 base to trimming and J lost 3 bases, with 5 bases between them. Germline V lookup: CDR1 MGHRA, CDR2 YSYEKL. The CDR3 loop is CASSQAPTDTQYF. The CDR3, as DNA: TGCGCCAGCAGCCAAGCCCCTACAGATACGCAGTATTTT.